These 30 T cell receptor beta chains originate from one sample sequenced in a study of OX40 agonist ivuxolimab in advanced cancers. The receptor library was made with the immunoSEQ multiplex PCR assay. TCRdb carries this immuneACCESS record with in-frame sequences only. Its versions omit some clonotypes, under half of them owing to an unresolved V gene in the studies checked, with the rest unexplained. The sample profile shows under 20,000 clones; around four fifths of them were found once. The biggest ten clones account for 18% of the sample. Source: CD4+ or CD8+ T cells sorted from blood, taken in a trial of the OX40 agonist ivuxolimab. The receptors were sampled from an adult with an advanced solid tumor such as melanoma, head and neck, liver or kidney cancer.

The genes are TRBV27 and TRBJ1-1, with no clear D. CDR1 is MNHEY and CDR2 is SMNVEV in the germline V gene (reference sequence). The CDR3 is 14 residues long. V was cut by 3 bases and J by 1 base, with 9 bases left in between. CDR3 sequence reads: CASSLGSPNTEAFF. The CDR3 nucleotides are TGTGCCAGCAGTTTGGGCAGCCCGAACACTGAAGCTTTCTTT.

The rearrangement joins TRBV21-1 to TRBJ1-2. TRBV21-1 is shown as a pseudogene. The length of the CDR3 is 15 residues. The CDR3 protein is CASSNGRKEIYGYTF. DNA for the CDR3: TGTGCCAGCAGCAACGGGAGGAAGGAGATCTATGGCTACACCTTC.

This clone was recorded only once. The chain links TRBV7-6 to TRBJ2-7; D perhaps matches TRBD1 (6 bases). Germline V gene sequence: CDR1 SGHVS, CDR2 FNYEAQ. The V gene lost 4 bases and the J gene lost 3 bases, with 19 bases spanning the gap. The CDR3 is 16 residues long. The CDR3 DNA is TGTGCCAGCAGCTCAGAGGTGGGGGCAGGGGACTACGAGCAGTACTTC. Translated, it gives CASSSEVGAGDYEQYF.

This clone is a singleton in its sample. The chain carries TRBV5-6 and TRBJ1-1; D gene ambiguous. The germline V gene encodes CDR1 SGHDT and CDR2 YYEEEE. With 4 bases removed from V and 1 base from J, the gap between germline ends came to 11 bases. The length of the CDR3 is 14 residues. CDR3 nucleotides: TGTGCCAGCAGCCTCGGACGGGAGAACACTGAAGCTTTCTTT. This gives the protein CASSLGRENTEAFF.

This clone was observed a few times. The chain links TRBV9 to TRBJ2-3; 10 positions agree with TRBD2. The length of the CDR3 is 18 residues. CDR1 SGDLS and CDR2 YYNGEE come from the germline V gene. V shed 5 bases, J shed 6 bases, and the junction held 18 bases outside the gene matches. CDR3 protein: CASSGRLAGVGPADTQYF. For the CDR3, the DNA is TGTGCCAGCAGTGGGAGGCTAGCGGGAGTTGGGCCCGCGGATACGCAGTATTTT.

This clone has just a few counts. This chain links TRBV15 with TRBJ2-3; 11 bases fit TRBD2. CDR3 length: 15 residues. The trim removed 6 bases at V and 2 bases at J, leaving 4 bases unmatched. CDR1 and CDR2 from the germline V gene are LNHNV and YYDKDF (reference sequence). The CDR3 DNA is TGTGCCACCAGAGAGGGACTAGCGGACACAGATACGCAGTATTTT. It translates to CATREGLADTDTQYF.

This clone showed up just once. The chain carries TRBV4-1 and TRBJ2-3; TRBD1 might be the D (6 bases). The germline gives CDR1 MGHRA, CDR2 YSYEKL. V was cut by 2 bases and J by 4 bases, with 7 bases left in between. The CDR3 sequence is 13 residues long. The chain's CDR3 is CASSQRQADTQYF. The CDR3 coding sequence is TGCGCCAGCAGCCAAAGACAGGCAGATACGCAGTATTTT.

The genes are TRBV6-6 and TRBJ1-4; D unresolved. The CDR3 is made up of 13 amino acids. Trimming removed 0 bases at V and 8 bases at J, with 7 bases between. Germline assignment: CDR1 MNHNY and CDR2 SVGAGI (reference sequence). The CDR3 reads CASSYSGNEKLFF. The CDR3 DNA is TGTGCCAGCAGTTACTCGGGGAACGAAAAACTGTTTTTT.

This clone appeared a few times. The rearrangement uses TRBV7-2 and TRBJ2-1; TRBD2 is a possible D gene (6 bases). Trimming removed 6 bases from V and 2 bases from J, with 11 bases in between. The CDR3 length is 14 residues. CDR1 SGHTA and CDR2 FQGNSA come from the germline V gene. CDR3 bases: TGTGCCAGCAGAGGAGGGAATCCCTACAATGAGCAGTTCTTC. It translates to CASRGGNPYNEQFF.

The chain employs TRBV10-3 and TRBJ2-6; 8 nucleotides align to TRBD1. The CDR3 has 16 residues. The junction had 7 bases not matched to a gene; V was cut back by 5 bases and J by 4 bases. CDR1 and CDR2 from the germline V gene are ENHRY and SYGVKD. The CDR3 coding sequence is TGTGCCATCAGTTCAGGACAGGGTACCGGGGCCAACGTCCTGACTTTC. The encoded protein is CAISSGQGTGANVLTF.

This clone is judged medium-sized. The gene calls are TRBV29-1 and TRBJ2-6, with 7 bases that match TRBD1. J lost 0 bases, V lost 0 bases, and 8 bases had no gene match. CDR1 is SQVTM, CDR2 ANQGSEA, per germline. This CDR3 is built from 18 residues. CDR3 region: CSVEEGTESSSGANVLTF. CDR3 DNA: TGCAGCGTTGAAGAGGGGACAGAGTCCAGCTCTGGGGCCAACGTCCTGACTTTC.

V gene TRBV6-1 combines with J gene TRBJ1-1; unclear D gene. Trimming removed 1 base at V and 7 bases at J, with 13 bases between. Germline assignment: CDR1 MNHNS and CDR2 SASEGT. This CDR3 has 14 residues. CDR3 DNA: TGTGCCAGCAGTGAAGATAGGCAGGCGTTTGAAGCTTTCTTT. Amino acids: CASSEDRQAFEAFF.

This sequence joins TRBV5-4 and TRBJ2-3; D remains ambiguous. The CDR3 spans 12 residues. Germline V lookup: CDR1 SGHNT, CDR2 YYREEE (reference sequence). V lost 1 base and J lost 6, with 6 bases in between. CDR3 sequence: CASSLQGDTQYF. The CDR3, as DNA: TGTGCCAGCAGCTTGCAAGGGGATACGCAGTATTTT.

Only a few counts were recorded for this clone. The chain couples TRBV7-9 to TRBJ2-5, with D maybe TRBD2 (5 bases). Germline V lookup: CDR1 SEHNR, CDR2 FQNEAQ (reference sequence). This CDR3 has 14 amino acids. The germline V and J ends were trimmed by 5 bases and 2 bases, with 12 bases remaining between them. CDR3 residues: CASSVQAEQETQYF. CDR3 nucleotides: TGTGCCAGCAGCGTCCAAGCGGAGCAAGAGACCCAGTACTTC. The entire variable domain, with the rest obtained from reference TRBV7-9 and TRBJ2-5, is as follows: DTGVSQNPRHKITKRGQNVTFRCDPISEHNRLYWYRQTLGQGPEFLTYFQNEAQLEKSRLLSDRFSAERPKGSFSTLEIQRTEQGDSAMYLCASSVQAEQETQYFGPGTRLLVL.

Worth noting for this clone: The junction and the germline gene differ at one end; a read error may be behind it. The rearrangement links TRBV27 to TRBJ2-1; no reliable D call. CDR1 and CDR2 from the germline V gene are MNHEY and SMNVEV (reference sequence). CDR3 length: 14 residues. CDR3 in DNA: TGTGTCAGCAGTTTAATCCAGACCTACAATGAGCAGTTCTTC. Amino acid sequence: CVSSLIQTYNEQFF.

This clone was seen only once. This chain links TRBV2 with TRBJ1-5; no clear D gene. CDR1 SNHLY and CDR2 FYNNEI come from the germline V gene. Between the trimmed V and J ends, which lost 3 bases and 7 bases, there was a span of 7 bases. This CDR3 has 12 residues. Here the CDR3 reads CASSEKTQPQHF. The DNA of the CDR3 is TGTGCCAGCAGTGAGAAGACCCAGCCCCAGCATTTT.

The chain has TRBV9 and TRBJ2-7; 8 bases are a match to TRBD1. The germline V gene has CDR1 SGDLS and CDR2 YYNGEE. Germline trimming cut 3 bases from V and 3 bases from J; bases unmatched to any gene: 5. The CDR3 runs to 14 residues. The CDR3 coding sequence is TGTGCCAGCAGCGAAACAGGGGGTGGCTACGAGCAGTACTTC. Translated: CASSETGGGYEQYF.

The J gene is TRBJ2-1, the V gene TRBV10-1, with 14 bases identical to TRBD2. Germline CDR1 WNHNN, CDR2 SYGVQD (reference sequence). V lost 5 bases, J lost 5 bases, and 2 bases stayed unmatched. The CDR3 is 15 amino acids. The CDR3 is CASSRLAGGNNEQFF. In nucleotides, the CDR3 is TGCGCCAGCAGTAGACTAGCGGGAGGGAACAATGAGCAGTTCTTC.

This clone was observed a single time. The V and J genes are TRBV18 and TRBJ1-1, with D unresolved. CDR3 length equals 12 residues. Trimming pared 3 bases from V and 3 bases from J, leaving 5 bases between. The germline CDR1 and CDR2 sequences are KGHSH and LQKENI. In DNA form, the CDR3 reads TGTGCCAGCTCACCTGGGGACACTGAAGCTTTCTTT. Translated: CASSPGDTEAFF.

The chain employs TRBV28 and TRBJ2-2; tentatively, D is TRBD2 (6 bases). The germline V and J ends were trimmed by 7 bases and 5 bases, with 14 bases remaining between them. This CDR3 comprises 14 residues. Germline CDR1 and CDR2: MDHEN and SYDVKM. The CDR3 sequence is CASTPLGRTGELFF. The CDR3 coding sequence is TGTGCCAGCACCCCACTGGGGAGGACCGGGGAGCTGTTTTTT. Complete variable domain (other parts from reference TRBV28 and TRBJ2-2): DVKVTQSSRYLVKRTGEKVFLECVQDMDHENMFWYRQDPGLGLRLIYFSYDVKMKEKGDIPEGYSVSREKKERFSLILESASTNQTSMYLCASTPLGRTGELFFGEGSRLTVL.

The genes are TRBV9 and TRBJ2-1; TRBD2 is a possible D gene (6 bases). Trimming cost V 2 bases and J 4 bases, with 10 bases left between them. Looked up from germline, CDR1 is SGDLS and CDR2 is YYNGEE. The CDR3 is 14 residues long. CDR3 coding DNA: TGTGCCAGCAGCGTTGGGGGAGGTTACAATGAGCAGTTCTTC. Protein sequence: CASSVGGGYNEQFF. The variable domain in full, completed from reference TRBV9 and TRBJ2-1, reads DSGVTQTPKHLITATGQRVTLRCSPRSGDLSVYWYQQSLDQGLQFLIQYYNGEERAKGNILERFSAQQFPDLHSELNLSSLELGDSALYFCASSVGGGYNEQFFGPGTRLTVL.

The chain recombines TRBV10-1 with TRBJ1-4, with a tentative D call TRBD1 (6 bases). From germline, CDR1 is WNHNN and CDR2 SYGVQD (reference sequence). The CDR3 spans 13 residues. The V end was cut by 6 bases, the J end by 2 bases, with 7 bases between. Here the CDR3 reads CASRTGTNEKLFF. CDR3 nucleotide sequence: TGCGCCAGCAGGACAGGTACTAATGAAAAACTGTTTTTT.

This chain joins TRBV29-1 and TRBJ1-2; D is possibly TRBD1 (5 bases). CDR3 length equals 13 residues. Trimming cost V 0 bases and J 7 bases, with 12 bases left between them. CDR1 and CDR2 (germline): SQVTM, ANQGSEA. CDR3 coding DNA: TGCAGCGTTGAAGATTCGACAGCTCGTGGCTACACCTTC. It specifies CSVEDSTARGYTF.

The V gene is TRBV19, the J gene TRBJ1-1; TRBD1 matches at 7 bases. The CDR3 sequence is 16 residues long. Looked up from germline, CDR1 is LNHDA and CDR2 is SQIVND (reference sequence). Trimming at V came to 1 base and at J to 1 base, leaving 6 bases not matched to a gene. The CDR3 DNA reads as TGTGCCAGTAGTATAGGCGTGGACAGGTCGAACACTGAAGCTTTCTTT. It yields the protein CASSIGVDRSNTEAFF. The whole variable domain, remainder taken from reference TRBV19 and TRBJ1-1, is DGGITQSPKYLFRKEGQNVTLSCEQNLNHDAMYWYRQDPGQGLRLIYYSQIVNDFQKGDIAEGYSVSREKKESFPLTVTSAQKNPTAFYLCASSIGVDRSNTEAFFGQGTRLTVV.

To note about this clone: The junction departs from germline at one end; a sequencing error may be responsible. The V and J genes are TRBV28 and TRBJ1-6; D remains ambiguous. The V gene's germline CDR1 is MDHEN and CDR2 SYDVKM. The CDR3 sequence is 17 residues long. CDR3 sequence (DNA): TGCGCCAGCAGCCCTGAGGCTTCCAGCTCCTATAATTCACCCCTCCACTTT. Protein product: CASSPEASSSYNSPLHF.

The chain employs TRBV13 and TRBJ2-3, with D possibly being TRBD2 (7 bases). This CDR3 has 16 amino acids. Germline CDR1 and CDR2: PRHDT and FYEKMQ (reference sequence). V dropped 3 bases and J dropped 5 bases, with 18 bases sitting between them. The CDR3 spells CASSLRSGGWGDTQYF. The CDR3 bases are TGTGCCAGCAGCTTGAGATCGGGGGGCTGGGGAGATACGCAGTATTTT.

The chain recombines TRBV7-2 with TRBJ2-1; perhaps TRBD2 as D (5 bases). With 5 bases removed from V and 8 bases from J, the gap between germline ends came to 13 bases. Germline loops: CDR1 SGHTA, CDR2 FQGNSA. This CDR3 is built from 13 residues. CDR3 sequence (DNA): TGTGCCAGCAGCCCAGAAGGAGGCGATGAGCAGTTCTTC. It translates to CASSPEGGDEQFF.

V and J are TRBV4-3 and TRBJ1-1; D is uncertain. Germline V gene sequence: CDR1 LGHNA, CDR2 YSLEER. The CDR3 is 12 amino acids. The ends were cut back, 1 base at V and 7 bases at J, with 7 bases in the middle. Here the CDR3 reads CASSQGADEAFF. In nucleotides, the CDR3 is TGCGCCAGCAGCCAAGGGGCAGATGAAGCTTTCTTT.

The chain recombines TRBV1 with TRBJ2-4; no check of the table's D call, TRBD2, against the DNA was made. TRBV1 is given as a pseudogene. The CDR3 totals 18 residues. The CDR3, as DNA: TGCACCAGCAGCCTCCCCAGCGCGTGTGACGAGGGATTGGACATTCAGTACTTC. This encodes CTSSLPSACDEGLDIQYF.

V and J are TRBV28 and TRBJ2-2, with D possibly matching TRBD1 (6 bases). This CDR3 is 15 amino acids long. V dropped 6 bases and J dropped 8 bases, with 19 bases sitting between them. In germline, CDR1 is MDHEN, CDR2 SYDVKM. Here the CDR3 reads CASRPIDRQYGELFF. The CDR3 DNA reads TGTGCCAGCAGACCTATTGACAGGCAATATGGGGAGCTGTTTTTT.